This paragraph covers one T cell receptor beta chain sequence. This entry is derived from a study of cytomegalovirus exposure and HLA in healthy donors. Unmatched junction bases numbered 10, after V lost 4 bases and J lost 2 bases. CDR3 size: 16 residues. Germline CDR1 and CDR2: SGHTA and FQGTGA. Although they were nominally healthy when sampled, donors likely had unrecorded immune exposures. The PCR had 60 Vbeta and 13 Jbeta primers. Assay used: immunoSEQ multiplex PCR; TCRdb lists only in-frame clones, some missing. This sample yields 90,000 or so clones, of which over 65% are seen a single time; 3% to 4% belongs to the top ten.

The sequenced material came from PBMCs. The chain is built from TRBV7-3 and TRBJ2-5, with 7 bases fitting TRBD1. The sequence came from a man between 50 and 59 years old in good health and CMV-seronegative. CDR3 in DNA: TGTGCCAGCAGCTCCACAGGGGCTCTGATACAAGAGACCCAGTACTTC. Translating gives CASSSTGALIQETQYF.